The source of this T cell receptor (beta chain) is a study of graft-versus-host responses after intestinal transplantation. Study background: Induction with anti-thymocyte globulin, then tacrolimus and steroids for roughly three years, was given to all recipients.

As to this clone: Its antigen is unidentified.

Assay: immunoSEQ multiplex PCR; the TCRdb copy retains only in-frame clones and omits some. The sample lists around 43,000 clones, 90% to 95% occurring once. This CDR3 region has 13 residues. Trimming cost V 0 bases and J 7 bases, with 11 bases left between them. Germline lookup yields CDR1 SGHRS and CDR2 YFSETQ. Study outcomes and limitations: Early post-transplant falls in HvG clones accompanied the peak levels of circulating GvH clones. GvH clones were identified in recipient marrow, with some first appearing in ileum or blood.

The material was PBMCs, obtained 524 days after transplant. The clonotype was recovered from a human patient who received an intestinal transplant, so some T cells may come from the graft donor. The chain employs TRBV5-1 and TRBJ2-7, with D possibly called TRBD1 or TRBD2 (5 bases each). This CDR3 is CASSLGSGREQYF. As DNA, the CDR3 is TGCGCCAGCAGCTTGGGCTCGGGGCGGGAGCAGTACTTC. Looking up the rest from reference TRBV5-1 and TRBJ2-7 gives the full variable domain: KAGVTQTPRYLIKTRGQQVTLSCSPISGHRSVSWYQQTPGQGLQFLFEYFSETQRNKGNFPGRFSGRQFSNSRSEMNVSTLELGDSALYLCASSLGSGREQYFGPGTRLTVT.